Listed below are T cell receptor beta chains from one sample, sequenced in a study of monozygotic twins with inflammatory bowel disease. TCRdb reprocessed the 5' RACE reads, with one entry per CDR3 protein and no DNA. The data show 88,000 or so distinct CDR3 sequences, and the top ten clones hold 7.4%. Sequencing was done on a sample of blood. The origin of the receptors is a human donor with ulcerative colitis or Crohn's disease, or a healthy co-twin of an affected twin (not recorded which). CDR3s include the opening cysteine and the closing phenylalanine or tryptophan.

j_call v_call cdr3_aa
TRBJ1-2 TRBV7-2 CASSPDMQYGYTF
TRBJ1-2 TRBV6-5 CASSYSPGAHGYTF
TRBJ1-6 TRBV6-1 CASRITGAYNSPLHF
TRBJ2-3 TRBV5-1 CASSLEPLESGLAVPDTQYF
TRBJ2-7 TRBV20-1 CSASYRSYEQYF
TRBJ1-5 TRBV6-2/TRBV6-3 CASSYEGKKNQPQHF
TRBJ1-1 TRBV20-1 CSASSLGGGNTEAFF
TRBJ2-5 TRBV6-6 CASRDSQETQYF
TRBJ2-7 TRBV11-3 CARYSDRVSYEQYF
TRBJ1-2 TRBV25-1 CASSVQGFGGGYTF
TRBJ2-7 TRBV6-1 CASRQGPRDYEQYF
TRBJ1-1 TRBV7-8 CASSLGAGQREAFF
TRBJ1-2 TRBV7-6 CASSPRGGRAIDGYTF
TRBJ2-7 TRBV7-2 CASSPAIAGALYEQYF
TRBJ1-5 TRBV5-5 CASSWGQGGPQPQHF
TRBJ1-1 TRBV7-2 CASRRDPLRNTEAFF
TRBJ2-1 TRBV7-6 CASSATGGNWNEQFF
TRBJ2-7 TRBV20-1 CSASRTHYYEQYF
TRBJ2-3 TRBV5-1 CASSAGGGEYSAQYF
TRBJ2-1 TRBV5-4 CASSRPYNEQFF
TRBJ1-2 TRBV7-9 CASSTTTGTGYGYTF
TRBJ2-2 TRBV14 CASSTRTANTGELFF
TRBJ1-4 TRBV27 CASSSGYTNEKLFF
TRBJ2-3 TRBV5-1 CASSSGLNTDTQYF
TRBJ1-6 TRBV18 CASSPKGEMSSYNSPLHF
TRBJ2-7 TRBV4-2 CASSPRDRGLYEQYF
TRBJ1-4 TRBV10-3 CAISESEAVREKLFF
TRBJ1-6 TRBV18 CASSRASNSPLHF
TRBJ1-2 TRBV3-1 CASSQLWDTGHYGYTF
TRBJ1-2 TRBV5-4 CASSPDRALRGYTF
TRBJ2-1 TRBV5-4 CASSPRGDMGANEQFF
TRBJ1-1 TRBV3-1 CASSQDPGAFTEAFF
TRBJ1-1 TRBV20-1 CSAKPQGRDTEAFF
TRBJ2-7 TRBV2 CASTRTGPYEQYF
TRBJ2-1 TRBV2 CASSVNRPSYNEQFF
TRBJ1-2 TRBV10-3 CAISENNYGYSF